This entry lists 5 T cell receptor beta chains sequenced from one sample in a study of Graves' ophthalmopathy and Graves' hyperthyroidism. Investigators amplified TCR beta CDR3 regions from RNA transcripts. HTBI primers were employed in first-round RT-PCR, then a second-round multiplex PCR followed. TCRdb re-called the multiplex PCR reads through MiXCR, storing one row per CDR3 protein. Of about 220,000 distinct CDR3 sequences listed, 20% to 25% are singletons. The specimen was peripheral blood. These receptors were collected from a woman aged 50 to 65 with Graves' ophthalmopathy.

This clonotype has a handful of counts. J is TRBJ2-5 and V is TRBV20-1; possibly TRBD2 for D (7 bases). Deletions cut 6 bases from V and 5 bases from J, with 13 bases between. Germline CDR1 DFQATT, CDR2 SNEGSKA (reference sequence). CDR3 length: 12 residues. This chain's CDR3 is CSALRGGETQYF. CDR3 DNA: TGCAGTGCCCTGAGGGGGGGGGAGACCCAGTACTTC.

This clonotype occurred many times. The chain has TRBV24-1 and TRBJ2-5, with D unresolved. V lost 0 bases and J 4 bases, leaving 5 bases between the germline ends. The CDR3 contains 13 residues. CDR1 and CDR2 (germline): KGHDR, SFDVKD. For the CDR3, the DNA is TGTGCCACCAGTGATTTGGGTAGAGAGACCCAGTACTTC. This sequence encodes CATSDLGRETQYF.

In its sample, this clonotype was seen many times. The chain recombines TRBV7-8 with TRBJ2-5; possibly TRBD1 or TRBD2 for D (6 bases each). CDR3 length: 16 amino acids. Germline-derived CDR1 and CDR2 are SGHVS and FQNEAQ. V was clipped by 5 bases and J by 2 bases, with 18 bases between them. The CDR3 DNA reads as TGTGCCAGCAGCCCGATTGGTAGGGGGGTACAAGAGACCCAGTACTTC. Protein sequence: CASSPIGRGVQETQYF.

The chain uses TRBV28 and TRBJ2-7; D may be TRBD2 (7 bases). V lost 7 bases, J lost 0 bases, and 16 bases lay in between. Germline V gene data show CDR1 as MDHEN and CDR2 as SYDVKM. This CDR3 spans 15 amino acids. The chain's CDR3 is CASTLFGGASYEQYF. The CDR3 nucleotides are TGTGCCAGCACCCTTTTTGGGGGGGCCTCCTACGAGCAGTACTTC.

This clonotype was seen at least ten times. The chain has TRBV27 and TRBJ1-2; D gene unclear. The CDR3 has 13 amino acids. Trimming removed 1 base from V and 1 base from J, with 4 bases in between. Germline V lookup: CDR1 MNHEY, CDR2 SMNVEV (reference sequence). The CDR3 sequence is CASSLYSNYGYTF. In nucleotides, the CDR3 is TGTGCCAGCAGTTTATACAGTAACTATGGCTACACCTTC.